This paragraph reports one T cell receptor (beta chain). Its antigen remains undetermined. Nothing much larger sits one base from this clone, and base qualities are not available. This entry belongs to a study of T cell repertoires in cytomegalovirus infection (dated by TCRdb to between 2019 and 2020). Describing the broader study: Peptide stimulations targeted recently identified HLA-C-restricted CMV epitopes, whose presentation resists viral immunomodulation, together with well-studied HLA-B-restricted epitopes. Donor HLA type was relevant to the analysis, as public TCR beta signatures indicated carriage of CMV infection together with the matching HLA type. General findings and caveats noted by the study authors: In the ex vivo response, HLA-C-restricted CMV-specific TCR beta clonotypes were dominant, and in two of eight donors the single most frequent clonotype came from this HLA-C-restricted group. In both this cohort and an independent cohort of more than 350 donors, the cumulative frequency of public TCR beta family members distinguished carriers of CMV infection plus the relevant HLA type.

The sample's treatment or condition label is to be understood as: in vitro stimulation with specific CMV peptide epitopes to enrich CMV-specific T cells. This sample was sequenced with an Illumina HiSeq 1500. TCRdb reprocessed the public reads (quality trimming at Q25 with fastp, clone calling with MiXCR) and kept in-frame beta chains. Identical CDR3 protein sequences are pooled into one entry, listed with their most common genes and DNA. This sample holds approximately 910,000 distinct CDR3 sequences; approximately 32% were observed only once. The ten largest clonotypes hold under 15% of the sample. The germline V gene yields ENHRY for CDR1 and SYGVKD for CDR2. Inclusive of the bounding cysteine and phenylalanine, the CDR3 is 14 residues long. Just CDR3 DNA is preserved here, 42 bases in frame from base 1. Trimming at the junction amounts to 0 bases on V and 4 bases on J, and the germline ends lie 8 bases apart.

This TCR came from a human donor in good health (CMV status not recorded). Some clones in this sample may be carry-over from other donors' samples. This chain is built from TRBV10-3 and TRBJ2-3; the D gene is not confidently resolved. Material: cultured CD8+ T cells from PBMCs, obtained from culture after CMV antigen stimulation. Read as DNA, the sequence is TGTGCCATCAGTGAGTCGGGTAGACCAGATACGCAGTATTTT. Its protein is CAISESGRPDTQYF.